This T cell receptor (beta chain) emerged from a study of blood T cell repertoires in COVID-19 (dated by TCRdb to the early 2020s). Regarding the research as a whole: Collaborator samples came from the United States, Italy and Spain and covered acute and convalescent phases of COVID-19. Where available, HLA class I and class II types were obtained from metadata supplied by the sample provider rather than from assay-based typing. Samples were obtained from the ongoing ImmuneRACE study (first 160 participants) and from over 1,000 subjects provided by 6 global collaborators. The dataset comprised deeply sampled blood TCRbeta repertoires from subjects exposed to, actively infected with, or recovered from COVID-19. The sample metadata nearly always contained a de-identified subject ID, COVID-19 status, age in years and sex. The material from the prospective study consisted of cDNA or gDNA derived from T cells, B-cell-depleted T cells, or PBMCs. The repertoires were released in a freely available public database meant as a resource for research on the immune response to SARS-CoV-2.

Regarding this clone: Its recognized antigen is unknown. Base-call qualities are not available, and no considerably larger clone is one nucleotide away.

The immunoSEQ Assay, a bias-controlled multiplex PCR, was used to amplify TCRbeta CDR3 regions from genomic DNA. The authors processed their data as follows. The number of nucleated cells in each sample was estimated from the amplification of reference gene primers within the assay. To quantify the absolute abundance of each unique TCRbeta CDR3 rearrangement, sequence reads were collapsed and filtered. For each sample, productive Simpson clonality was calculated as the square root of Simpson's diversity index across productive rearrangements. The immuneACCESS repertoire file appears here via TCRdb, limited to in-frame rearrangements. These files lack a portion of the clones; in checked studies, under half of the deficit traces to unresolved V genes, and the cause of the others is not known. From that table come the V and J calls and clone size; the DNA was used to work out D and trimming. The sample data list 250,000 to 300,000 clones, and around 80% of these were observed just once. The ten largest clones take up 5% of the sample.

Sequences MNHEY (CDR1) and SMNVEV (CDR2) are obtained from the germline V gene (reference sequence). From the cysteine up to the phenylalanine, the CDR3 has a length of 13 residues. The entry retains the CDR3 DNA only, 39 bases that are in frame from base 1. V sheds 5 bases and J sheds 9 bases, leaving 11 bases between their ends. General conclusions and limits of the study: How much clinical and demographic metadata was included differed by source and by participant, and the metadata was provided uncurated.

In the prospective study, participants were about 18 to 95 years old, resided in fewer than 25 geographic areas of the United States, and were enrolled through a virtual design. In the prospective study, cohorts were assigned on the basis of participant-reported clinical history obtained from a screening survey and a study questionnaire. Exposed participants had been in contact, within 2 weeks of entering the study, with a person who had a PCR-confirmed or clinician-diagnosed case of COVID-19. In the prospective study, mobile phlebotomists collected whole blood, serum and a nasopharyngeal or oropharyngeal swab from each participant. Prospective study participants could optionally give additional blood draws and questionnaires over an approximately 2-month period. Before DNA extraction, blood samples from the prospective study were shipped at room temperature or frozen.

The chain was built from TRBV27 and TRBJ1-6; the D gene cannot be resolved reliably. This receptor was taken from a middle-aged man who had been exposed to COVID-19. The sample was PBMCs or T cells enriched from blood (not recorded which). The CDR3 loop reads CASSARLVSPLHF. The DNA sequence follows: TGTGCCAGCAGTGCCCGACTCGTTTCACCCCTCCACTTT.